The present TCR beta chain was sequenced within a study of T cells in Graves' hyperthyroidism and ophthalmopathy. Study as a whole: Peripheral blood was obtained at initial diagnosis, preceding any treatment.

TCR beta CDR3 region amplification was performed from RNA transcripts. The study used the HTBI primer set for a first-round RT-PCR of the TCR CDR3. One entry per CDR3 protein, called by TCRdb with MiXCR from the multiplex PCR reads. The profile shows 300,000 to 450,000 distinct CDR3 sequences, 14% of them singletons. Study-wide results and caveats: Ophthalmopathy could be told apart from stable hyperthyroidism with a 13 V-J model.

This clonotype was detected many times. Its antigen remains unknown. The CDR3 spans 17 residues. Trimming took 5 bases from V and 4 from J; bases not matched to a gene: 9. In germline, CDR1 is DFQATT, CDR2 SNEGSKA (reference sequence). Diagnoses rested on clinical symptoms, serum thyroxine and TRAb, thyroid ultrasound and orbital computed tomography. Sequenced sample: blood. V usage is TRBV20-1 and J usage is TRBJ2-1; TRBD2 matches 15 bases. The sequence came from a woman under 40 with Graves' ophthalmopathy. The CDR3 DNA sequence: TGCAGTGCTGGAAACGCCGGGACTAGCGGGGGGTACAATGAGCAGTTCTTC. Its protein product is CSAGNAGTSGGYNEQFF.